The 10 T cell receptor beta chains in this list originate from one sample, sequenced in a study of OX40 agonist ivuxolimab in advanced cancers. Some clones are missing from TCRdb's copy, which holds only in-frame ones; the method was immunoSEQ multiplex PCR. The table has tens of thousands of clones, about 85% seen once. The source material was CD4+ or CD8+ T cells sorted from blood, sampled in a trial of the OX40 agonist ivuxolimab. The source is an adult with an advanced solid tumor such as melanoma, head and neck, liver or kidney cancer.

V usage is TRBV5-3 and J usage is TRBJ2-6; possibly TRBD2 for D (6 bases). TRBV5-3 is assigned to the ORF class and has an uncertain function. This CDR3 comprises 23 residues. V lost 2 bases and J lost 0, with 30 bases in between. DNA of the CDR3: TGTGCCAGAAGCTTCGAGACTGTAAGAGACGTGATAGCGGAGTTCTCTGGGGCCAACGTCCTGACTTTC. As protein: CARSFETVRDVIAEFSGANVLTF.

This clone was seen once. The chain is built from TRBV19 and TRBJ2-1; 10 bases line up with TRBD2. CDR1 and CDR2 (germline): LNHDA, SQIVND (reference sequence). The CDR3 is made up of 16 amino acids. The trim removed 1 base at V and 2 bases at J, leaving 2 bases unmatched. The CDR3 here is CASSIGSGRAYNEQFF. Written as DNA, the CDR3 is TGTGCCAGTAGTATAGGGAGCGGGAGGGCCTACAATGAGCAGTTCTTC.

This chain links TRBV5-4 with TRBJ1-2; D is perhaps TRBD1 (5 bases). CDR3 length: 12 amino acids. Germline CDR1 reads SGHNT; CDR2 reads YYREEE (reference sequence). Trimming shortened V by 4 bases and J by 10 bases, and 14 bases separated the two germline ends. The CDR3 DNA reads TGTGCCAGCAGCCTCGGGGCCGTTGACTACACCTTC. This translates into CASSLGAVDYTF.

This sequence joins TRBV2 and TRBJ2-7; a possible D gene is TRBD2 (6 bases). Germline V gene data show CDR1 as SNHLY and CDR2 as FYNNEI. The V end was cut by 7 bases, the J end by 5 bases, with 24 bases between. This CDR3 spans 16 amino acids. This chain's CDR3 is CASTTLGGTGRNEQYF. CDR3 nucleotide sequence: TGTGCCAGCACCACTCTTGGGGGGACTGGGCGTAACGAGCAGTACTTC.

This clone has a single count. This chain joins TRBV7-8 and TRBJ1-2; perhaps TRBD1 as D (6 bases). CDR3 size: 13 residues. V lost 5 bases, J lost 5 bases, and 12 bases lay in between. Germline V CDR1 and CDR2: SGHVS, FQNEAQ. The CDR3 nucleotides read TGTGCCAGCAGCGCTGGACAGCAATATGGCTACACCTTC. It codes for CASSAGQQYGYTF.

The chain couples TRBV27 to TRBJ2-2; no clear D gene. Germline V lookup: CDR1 MNHEY, CDR2 SMNVEV (reference sequence). V shed 6 bases and J shed 5 bases, with 4 bases lying between them. The CDR3 runs 11 residues. The CDR3: CASSNTGELFF. In DNA form, the CDR3 reads TGTGCCAGCAGCAATACCGGGGAGCTGTTTTTT.

This chain connects TRBV6-5 to TRBJ2-1; a possible D gene is TRBD2 (7 bases). V was trimmed by 5 bases and J by 10 bases, leaving 18 bases between them. Germline CDR1 is MNHEY and CDR2 is SVGAGI. The CDR3 length is 14 residues. The DNA for the CDR3 is TGTGCCAGCAGTCTTCTAGCGAGGGGGGGGGAGCAGTTCTTC. Its protein product is CASSLLARGGEQFF.

V gene TRBV6-5 combines with J gene TRBJ2-5; D may match TRBD1 or TRBD2 (5 bases each). This CDR3 is 14 amino acids long. Germline assignment: CDR1 MNHEY and CDR2 SVGAGI. Trimming pared 5 bases from V and 6 bases from J, leaving 16 bases between. CDR3 protein: CASSDPGTAKTQYF. The CDR3 region has the DNA TGTGCCAGCAGTGACCCCGGGACGGCCAAGACCCAGTACTTC.

This rearrangement joins TRBV5-1 to TRBJ1-4; D unresolved. Trimming took 0 bases from V and 4 from J, leaving 10 bases between them. From germline, CDR1 is SGHRS and CDR2 YFSETQ. This CDR3 spans 15 amino acids. CDR3 residues: CASSLEGRFNEKLFF. The CDR3 region has the DNA TGCGCCAGCAGCTTGGAAGGCCGTTTTAATGAAAAACTGTTTTTT.

The chain uses TRBV30 and TRBJ1-2; D is unresolved. The CDR3 is made up of 12 amino acids. Germline V lookup: CDR1 GTSNPN, CDR2 SVGIG (reference sequence). Trimming shortened V by 2 bases and J by 9 bases, and 13 bases separated the two germline ends. DNA for the CDR3: TGTGCCTGGAGTCCGGCGCGTAGTAGCTACACCTTC. Translation: CAWSPARSSYTF.